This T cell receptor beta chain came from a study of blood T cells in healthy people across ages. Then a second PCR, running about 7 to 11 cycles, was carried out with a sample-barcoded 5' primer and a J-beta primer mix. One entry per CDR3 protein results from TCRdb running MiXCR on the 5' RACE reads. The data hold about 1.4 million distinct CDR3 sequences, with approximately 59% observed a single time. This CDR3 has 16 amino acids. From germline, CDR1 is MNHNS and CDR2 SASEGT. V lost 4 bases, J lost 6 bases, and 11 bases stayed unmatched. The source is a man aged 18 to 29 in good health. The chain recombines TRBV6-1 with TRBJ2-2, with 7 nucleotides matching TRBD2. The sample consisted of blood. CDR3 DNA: TGTGCCAGCAGTGTCGAGCGGGGCGGAGGAGCCGGGGAGCTGTTTTTT. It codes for CASSVERGGGAGELFF.